This T cell receptor (beta chain) was captured in a study of OX40 agonist ivuxolimab in advanced cancers. With regard to the full study: Ivuxolimab, which targeted the costimulatory receptor OX40 (CD134), was an agonistic, fully human IgG2 monoclonal antibody. The purpose of peripheral TCRbeta sequencing was to test whether ivuxolimab changed TCR sequence diversity and led to clonal T-cell expansion. Intravenous ivuxolimab was administered to patients every 2 weeks at six dose levels: 0.01, 0.1, 0.3, 1.5, 3 and 10 mg/kg. The monotherapy dose-escalation portion (N of about 52 patients) of the phase I ivuxolimab trial is reported in the paper. A male proportion of around 81% and a mean age of approximately 55 years, ranging from about 20 to 85, were recorded for the dose-escalation cohort. Patients were allowed to have had prior anti-PD-1, anti-PD-L1 or anti-CTLA-4 therapy, and approximately 41% of the dose-escalation patients had previously received checkpoint inhibitors. Among the roughly 52 dose-escalation patients, approximately 20 had hepatocellular carcinoma, roughly 15 melanoma, 9 renal cell carcinoma and 9 head and neck cancer. Partial responses occurred in three dose-escalation patients: two with cutaneous melanoma and one with hepatocellular carcinoma.

CDR3 length: 17 amino acids, cysteine to phenylalanine. Just the 51-base CDR3 DNA is kept, in frame starting at base 1. The germline V gene provides CDR1 SGHVS and CDR2 FQNEAQ. At the junction V is shortened by 2 bases and J by 1 base; bases outside the gene matches: 8. To sequence the TCRbeta CDR3 region, genomic DNA was isolated from the sorted cells. The immunoSEQ Assay was used for sequencing of TCRbeta CDR3 regions. The table was pulled from immuneACCESS by TCRdb, which kept in-frame rearrangements only. Such tables lose some clones; where checked, under half of the loss comes from unresolved V genes, and the rest has no known cause. The sample table lists 60,000 to 75,000 clones, around 93% of them with a count of one. The top ten clonotypes cover around 19% of the sample. Notes on this clone: Which antigen it targets is not known. No quality values exist for individual bases; no much larger clone is one base distant.

Patients with autoimmune disease history or receiving systemic immunosuppression were excluded from the trial. In every dose cohort, peripheral blood was drawn for TCR sequencing at baseline, cycle 4 day 1, and cycle 7 day 1. The samples were drawn from a first-in-human, open-label, multicenter phase I dose-escalation trial of ivuxolimab. Adults with locally advanced or metastatic melanoma, renal cell, hepatocellular, or head and neck squamous cell carcinoma were enrolled in the trial. Before TCR sequencing, CD4+ T cells and CD8+ T cells were sorted from peripheral blood as separate populations. Beyond this particular receptor, the publication reports: Antigen specificity was not determined for the clonally expanded peripheral T cells. At doses from 0.1 to 3.0 mg/kg, clonal expansion was seen in both CD4+ and CD8+ blood T cells between baseline and week 6. After ivuxolimab, CD8+ T cells had more expanded clones than CD4+ T cells on average. In partial responders in the 0.1-3.0 mg/kg groups, normalized peripheral clonal expansion was found to be among the lowest, especially among CD8+ T cells. Low levels of normalized T-cell clonal expansion were also seen in some nonresponding patients.

The receptor was derived from an adult with an advanced solid tumor such as melanoma, head and neck, liver or kidney cancer. Recombination joined TRBV7-8 with TRBJ2-3; TRBD2 agrees with 8 junctional bases. The specimen comprised CD4+ or CD8+ T cells sorted from blood, sampled in a trial of the OX40 agonist ivuxolimab. The nucleotide sequence reads TGTGCCAGCAGCTTACATCCCGGGACTAGGGGCACAGATACGCAGTATTTT. Its protein is CASSLHPGTRGTDTQYF.